What follows are 17 T cell receptor beta chains derived from one specimen sequenced in a study of T-cell reconstitution after alpha-beta-depleted transplantation in children. A library of TCRbeta sequences, prepared with unique molecular identifiers, was generated. Each CDR3 protein gets one entry after TCRdb re-called the PCR reads with MiXCR. Here the sample spans 150,000 to 250,000 distinct CDR3 sequences, about 6% being singletons. The sequenced sample was PBMCs, obtained before TCRalphabeta/CD19-depleted stem cell transplant. The receptor set was obtained from a girl younger than two with combined immunodeficiency, due to receive a stem cell transplant.

Many counts were recorded for this clonotype. This sequence joins TRBV20-1 and TRBJ2-7, with TRBD2 identical over 10 bases. Trimming cost V 6 bases and J 2 bases; bases outside gene matches: 7. This CDR3 contains 14 residues. The germline V gene has CDR1 DFQATT and CDR2 SNEGSKA (reference sequence). The CDR3 loop is CSAPTSGLTYEQYF. CDR3 DNA sequence: TGCAGTGCCCCGACTAGCGGGCTCACCTACGAGCAGTACTTC.

This clonotype was seen ten or more times. The chain's CDR3 is CASSQEVLFYEQYF. The CDR3 coding sequence is TGCGCCAGCAGCCAAGAGGTTCTGTTCTACGAGCAGTACTTC. The chain uses TRBV4-1 and TRBJ2-7; no clear D. Trimming removed 0 bases at V and 3 bases at J, with 9 bases between. The germline gives CDR1 MGHRA, CDR2 YSYEKL. This CDR3 has 14 amino acids.

The chain joins TRBV5-4 to TRBJ2-2; the D call may be TRBD1 or TRBD2 (5 bases each). Per the germline V gene, CDR1 is SGHNT and CDR2 is YYREEE (reference sequence). V was pared by 8 bases and J by 0 bases, with 11 bases between. This CDR3 is built from 14 residues. The CDR3 bases are TGTGCCAGGGGCTCGGGGCCGAACACCGGGGAGCTGTTTTTT. As protein: CARGSGPNTGELFF.

There are many counts of this clonotype. The chain combines TRBV28 with TRBJ2-7; TRBD1 aligns across 7 bases. This CDR3 spans 13 amino acids. The germline gives CDR1 MDHEN, CDR2 SYDVKM. J lost 3 bases, V lost 4 bases, and 3 bases had no gene match. As DNA, the CDR3 is TGTGCCAGCAGTTACAGGGGAATCTACGAGCAGTACTTC. It is translated as CASSYRGIYEQYF.

This chain joins TRBV9 and TRBJ2-1; the match to TRBD2 covers 9 bases. CDR1 SGDLS and CDR2 YYNGEE come from the germline V gene. CDR3 length equals 18 residues. The V segment lost 0 bases and the J segment 8 bases; nucleotides outside the gene matches: 15. CDR3 in DNA: TGTGCCAGCAGCGTAGCTACCGGGTGGGGCGGGGGGGCCGATGAGCAGTTCTTC. Residues: CASSVATGWGGGADEQFF. The full variable domain, its missing parts supplied by reference TRBV9 and TRBJ2-1, is DSGVTQTPKHLITATGQRVTLRCSPRSGDLSVYWYQQSLDQGLQFLIQYYNGEERAKGNILERFSAQQFPDLHSELNLSSLELGDSALYFCASSVATGWGGGADEQFFGPGTRLTVL.

This clonotype appeared many times. The chain employs TRBV6-5 and TRBJ2-7; D gene unclear. Germline V CDR1 and CDR2: MNHEY, SVGAGI. Between the trimmed V and J ends, which lost 0 bases and 4 bases, there was a span of 7 bases. The length of the CDR3 is 13 residues. In DNA, the CDR3 is TGTGCCAGCAGTTACTCCGACCAATACGAGCAGTACTTC. This sequence encodes CASSYSDQYEQYF.

In this sample, this clonotype turned up a few times. The chain carries TRBV29-1 and TRBJ1-2; 9 bases map to TRBD1. V shed 4 bases, J shed 9 bases, and the junction held 9 bases outside the gene matches. CDR1 and CDR2 (germline): SQVTM, ANQGSEA. CDR3 size: 13 residues. The CDR3 region has the DNA TGCAGCGTTGGGACAGGGGTTGGGTGGAGCTACACCTTC. It translates to CSVGTGVGWSYTF. Looking up the rest from reference TRBV29-1 and TRBJ1-2 gives the full variable domain: SAVISQKPSRDICQRGTSLTIQCQVDSQVTMMFWYRQQPGQSLTLIATANQGSEATYESGFVIDKFPISRPNLTFSTLTVSNMSPEDSSIYLCSVGTGVGWSYTFGSGTRLTVV.

This clonotype came up many times. This chain links TRBV5-1 with TRBJ2-4; unclear D gene. V lost 4 bases and J 0 bases, leaving 8 bases between the germline ends. The CDR3 is made up of 14 amino acids. Germline V gives CDR1 SGHRS, CDR2 YFSETQ. CDR3 sequence (DNA): TGCGCCAGCAGCCCACGACAAGCCAAAAACATTCAGTACTTC. Protein sequence: CASSPRQAKNIQYF.

This clonotype has a count of ten or more. The CDR3 is CASSSTLAGEGNIQYF. As DNA, the CDR3 is TGTGCCAGCAGTTCGACTCTAGCGGGGGAGGGAAACATTCAGTACTTC. The V call is TRBV27, the J call TRBJ2-4, with 10 bases fitting TRBD2. The ends lost 4 bases at V and 6 bases at J; junction bases unmatched: 9. From germline, CDR1 is MNHEY and CDR2 SMNVEV (reference sequence). The CDR3 length is 16 residues.

This clonotype was counted once. As the CDR3 is not closed by the conserved phenylalanine or tryptophan, this likely results from a read error. This rearrangement joins TRBV7-2 to TRBJ1-2; D not certain. There are 13 residues in the CDR3. The V and J ends lost 1 base and 8 bases respectively, with 11 bases between them. The germline V gene has CDR1 SGHTA and CDR2 FQGNSA. As DNA, the CDR3 is TGTGCCAGCAGCTTAGGCGGCAGGCGAGGCTACACCTGC. This encodes CASSLGGRRGYTC.

This clonotype was counted ten times or more. This chain links TRBV9 with TRBJ2-3, with 8 nucleotides matching TRBD2. The germline V gene has CDR1 SGDLS and CDR2 YYNGEE. CDR3 size: 16 residues. The V segment lost 4 bases and the J segment 2 bases; nucleotides outside the gene matches: 9. DNA of the CDR3: TGTGCCAGCAGCCTTAGCGGGACCCAGGACACAGATACGCAGTATTTT. Residues: CASSLSGTQDTDTQYF.

This clonotype has at least ten counts. The V gene is TRBV20-1, the J gene TRBJ1-1, with D perhaps matching TRBD1 (6 bases). CDR3 length equals 12 residues. CDR1 is DFQATT, CDR2 SNEGSKA, per germline (reference sequence). Trimming left V 5 bases short and J 5 bases short, with 12 bases between. The CDR3 is CSAEGGGTEAFF. The CDR3 DNA sequence: TGCAGTGCTGAAGGGGGGGGGACTGAAGCTTTCTTT.

In this sample, this clonotype turned up many times. Here the CDR3 DNA reads TGCGCCAGCAGCTTGGCCACGGGGGGGCCTTTAGACAATGAGCAGTTCTTC. As protein: CASSLATGGPLDNEQFF. The genes are TRBV5-1 and TRBJ2-1; TRBD2 matches at 8 bases. The CDR3 is 17 residues long. The V and J ends lost 0 bases and 5 bases, in that order; junction bases with no gene match: 10. Germline values: CDR1 SGHRS, CDR2 YFSETQ. The variable domain in full, with the rest retrieved from reference TRBV5-1 and TRBJ2-1, is KAGVTQTPRYLIKTRGQQVTLSCSPISGHRSVSWYQQTPGQGLQFLFEYFSETQRNKGNFPGRFSGRQFSNSRSEMNVSTLELGDSALYLCASSLATGGPLDNEQFFGPGTRLTVL.

The chain combines TRBV7-3 with TRBJ2-1; 9 bases are a match to TRBD2. The junction had 8 bases not matched to a gene; V was cut back by 4 bases and J by 10 bases. This CDR3 has 14 residues. Germline V gene lookup returns CDR1 SGHTA and CDR2 FQGTGA. CDR3 in DNA: TGTGCCAGCAGCTCCGGGCTGACTAGCGGAGAGCAGTTCTTC. Residues: CASSSGLTSGEQFF.

This clonotype showed up many times. This chain joins TRBV20-1 and TRBJ2-3, with 12 positions matching TRBD2. With 2 bases clipped from V and 4 bases from J, the junction kept 19 bases outside the gene matches. Germline V lookup: CDR1 DFQATT, CDR2 SNEGSKA (reference sequence). The length of the CDR3 is 20 residues. In DNA, the CDR3 is TGCAGTGCTAGAACTTCGACTAGCGGGAGAAGTTATTGGAGTCCAGATACGCAGTATTTT. As protein: CSARTSTSGRSYWSPDTQYF.

This clonotype was seen ten or more times. The rearrangement joins TRBV7-2 to TRBJ2-2; 7 bases agree with TRBD2. Trimming cost V 1 base and J 2 bases; bases outside gene matches: 7. The CDR3 length is 17 residues. CDR1 and CDR2 (germline): SGHTA, FQGNSA. The CDR3: CASSLGWGGDNTGELFF. CDR3 DNA: TGTGCCAGCAGCTTAGGGTGGGGGGGGGACAACACCGGGGAGCTGTTTTTT. Using reference TRBV7-2 and TRBJ2-2 for the parts outside the CDR3, the full variable domain is GAGVSQSPSNKVTEKGKDVELRCDPISGHTALYWYRQSLGQGLEFLIYFQGNSAPDKSGLPSDRFSAERTGGSVSTLTIQRTQQEDSAVYLCASSLGWGGDNTGELFFGEGSRLTVL.

The sample holds many counts of this clonotype. The genes are TRBV15 and TRBJ1-2, with D uncertain. V lost 1 base and J lost 4, with 10 bases in between. Germline CDR1 is LNHNV and CDR2 is YYDKDF (reference sequence). The CDR3 has 14 residues. The CDR3 protein is CATSRGTDLYGYTF. CDR3 DNA sequence: TGTGCCACCAGCAGAGGCACAGACCTCTATGGCTACACCTTC.